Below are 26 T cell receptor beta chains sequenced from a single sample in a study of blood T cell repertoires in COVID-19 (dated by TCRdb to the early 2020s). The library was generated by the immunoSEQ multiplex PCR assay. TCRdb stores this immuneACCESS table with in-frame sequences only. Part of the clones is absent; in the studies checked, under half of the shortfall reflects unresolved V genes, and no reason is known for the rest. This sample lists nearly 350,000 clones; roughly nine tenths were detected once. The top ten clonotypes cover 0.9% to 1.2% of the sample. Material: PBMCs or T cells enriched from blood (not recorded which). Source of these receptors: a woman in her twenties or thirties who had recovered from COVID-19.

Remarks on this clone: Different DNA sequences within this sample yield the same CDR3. In nucleotides, the CDR3 is TGTGCCAGTAGTCGCGGTCAGGGGGCAGGGGAGCAGTACTTC. Its protein product is CASSRGQGAGEQYF. J is TRBJ2-7 and V is TRBV19, with TRBD1 identical over 8 bases. V shed 5 bases and J 7 bases; nucleotides not matched to a gene: 10. In germline, CDR1 is LNHDA, CDR2 SQIVND (reference sequence). The CDR3 loop spans 14 amino acids.

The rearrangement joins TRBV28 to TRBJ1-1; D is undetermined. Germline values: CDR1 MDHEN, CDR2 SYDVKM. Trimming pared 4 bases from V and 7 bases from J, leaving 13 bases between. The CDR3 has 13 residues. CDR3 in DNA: TGTGCCAGCAGTTCCGGTGTTCCGCGTGAAGCTTTCTTT. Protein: CASSSGVPREAFF.

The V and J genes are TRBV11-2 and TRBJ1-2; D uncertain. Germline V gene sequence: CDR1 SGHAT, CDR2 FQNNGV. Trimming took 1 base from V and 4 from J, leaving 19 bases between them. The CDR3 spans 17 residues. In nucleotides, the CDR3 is TGTGCCAGCAGCTTAGGCCCCCGCCAGGCCCCTATCTATGGCTACACCTTC. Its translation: CASSLGPRQAPIYGYTF.

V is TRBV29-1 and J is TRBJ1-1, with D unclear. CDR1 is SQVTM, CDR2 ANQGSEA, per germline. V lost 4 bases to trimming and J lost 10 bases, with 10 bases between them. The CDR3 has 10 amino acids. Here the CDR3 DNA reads TGCAGCGTTGTGCAACGGAGAGCTTTCTTT. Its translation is CSVVQRRAFF.

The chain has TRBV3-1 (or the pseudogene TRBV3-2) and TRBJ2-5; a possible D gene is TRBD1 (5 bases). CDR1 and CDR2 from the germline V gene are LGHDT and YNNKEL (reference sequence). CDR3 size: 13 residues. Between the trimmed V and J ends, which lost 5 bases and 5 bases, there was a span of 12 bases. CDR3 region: CASSARVGETQYF. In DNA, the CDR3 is TGTGCCAGCAGCGCCAGGGTGGGGGAGACCCAGTACTTC.

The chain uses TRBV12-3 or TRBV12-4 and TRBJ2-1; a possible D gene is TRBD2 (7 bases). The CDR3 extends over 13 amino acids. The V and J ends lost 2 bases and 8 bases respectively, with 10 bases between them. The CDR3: CASSLSGGDEQFF. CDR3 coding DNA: TGTGCCAGCAGTTTATCGGGGGGCGATGAGCAGTTCTTC.

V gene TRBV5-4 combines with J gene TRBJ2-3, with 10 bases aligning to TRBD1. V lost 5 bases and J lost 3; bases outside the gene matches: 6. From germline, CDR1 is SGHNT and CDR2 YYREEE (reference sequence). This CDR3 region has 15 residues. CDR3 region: CASRTGQGGTDTQYF. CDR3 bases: TGTGCCAGCAGGACCGGACAGGGGGGGACAGATACGCAGTATTTT. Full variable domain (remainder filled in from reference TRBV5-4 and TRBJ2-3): ETGVTQSPTHLIKTRGQQVTLRCSSQSGHNTVSWYQQALGQGPQFIFQYYREEENGRGNFPPRFSGLQFPNYSSELNVNALELDDSALYLCASRTGQGGTDTQYFGPGTRLTVL.

The CDR3, as DNA: TGCGCCAGCAGCTTGGACAGTCGTGAAAAACTGTTTTTT. This translates into CASSLDSREKLFF. The V gene is TRBV5-1, the J gene TRBJ1-4; D gene uncertain. The CDR3 has 13 residues. CDR1 and CDR2 from the germline V gene are SGHRS and YFSETQ. V lost 0 bases and J 7 bases, leaving 7 bases between the germline ends.

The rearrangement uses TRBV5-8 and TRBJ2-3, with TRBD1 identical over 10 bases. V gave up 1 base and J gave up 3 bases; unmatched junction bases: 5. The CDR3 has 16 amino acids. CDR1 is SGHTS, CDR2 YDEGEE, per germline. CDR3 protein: CASSLSPGQGTDTQYF. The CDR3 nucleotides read TGTGCCAGCAGCTTGAGTCCGGGACAGGGGACAGATACGCAGTATTTT.

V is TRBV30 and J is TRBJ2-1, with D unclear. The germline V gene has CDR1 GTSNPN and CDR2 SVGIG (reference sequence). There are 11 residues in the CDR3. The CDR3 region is CAVGSYNEQFF. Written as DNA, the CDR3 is TGTGCAGTCGGTTCCTACAATGAGCAGTTCTTC.

The CDR3, as DNA: TGTGCCAGCAGCCAGACCGGGATCGAGCAGTACTTC. Translation gives CASSQTGIEQYF. The V gene is TRBV27, the J gene TRBJ2-7, with a tentative D call TRBD2 (5 bases). Between the trimmed V and J ends, which lost 6 bases and 6 bases, there was a span of 12 bases. The CDR3 is 12 residues long. The germline gives CDR1 MNHEY, CDR2 SMNVEV (reference sequence).

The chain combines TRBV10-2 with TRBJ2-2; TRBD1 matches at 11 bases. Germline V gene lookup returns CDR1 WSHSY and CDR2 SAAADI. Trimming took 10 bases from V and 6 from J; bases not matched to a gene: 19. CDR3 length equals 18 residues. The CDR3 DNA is TGCGCCACTTACGAACATTCGGGACAGGGGGATCGGTCCGGGGAGCTGTTTTTT. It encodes CATYEHSGQGDRSGELFF.

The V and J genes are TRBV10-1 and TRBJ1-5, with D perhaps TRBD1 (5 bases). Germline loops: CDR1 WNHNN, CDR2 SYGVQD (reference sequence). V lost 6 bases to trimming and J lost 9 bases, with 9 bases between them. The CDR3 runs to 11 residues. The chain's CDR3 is CASSPGGPQHF. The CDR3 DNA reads TGCGCCAGCAGCCCGGGGGGGCCCCAGCATTTT.

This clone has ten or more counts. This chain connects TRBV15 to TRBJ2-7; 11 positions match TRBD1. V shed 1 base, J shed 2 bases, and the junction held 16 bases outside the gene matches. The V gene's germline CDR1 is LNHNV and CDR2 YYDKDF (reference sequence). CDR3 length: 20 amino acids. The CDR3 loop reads CATSRAAHIDPGQGAYEQYF. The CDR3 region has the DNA TGTGCCACCAGCAGAGCCGCCCACATTGATCCGGGACAGGGGGCCTACGAGCAGTACTTC.

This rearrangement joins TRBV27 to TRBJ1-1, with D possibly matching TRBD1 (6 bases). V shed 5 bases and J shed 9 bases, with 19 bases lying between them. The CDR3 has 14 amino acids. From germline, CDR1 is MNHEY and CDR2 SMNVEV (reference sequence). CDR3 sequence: CASSVIQGPAKAFF. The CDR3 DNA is TGTGCCAGCAGTGTAATACAGGGTCCGGCCAAAGCTTTCTTT.

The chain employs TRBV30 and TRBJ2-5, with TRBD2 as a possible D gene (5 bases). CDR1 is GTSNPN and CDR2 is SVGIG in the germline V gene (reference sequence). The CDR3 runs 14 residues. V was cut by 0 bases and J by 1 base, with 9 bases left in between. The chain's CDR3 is CAWSVLGSQETQYF. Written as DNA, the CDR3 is TGTGCCTGGAGTGTACTAGGAAGCCAAGAGACCCAGTACTTC.

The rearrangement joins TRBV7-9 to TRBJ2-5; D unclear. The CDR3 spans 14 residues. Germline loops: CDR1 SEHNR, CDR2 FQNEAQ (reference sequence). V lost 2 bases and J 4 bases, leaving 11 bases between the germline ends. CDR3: CASSLPRVGETQYF. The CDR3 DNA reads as TGTGCCAGCAGCTTACCCCGGGTCGGAGAGACCCAGTACTTC.

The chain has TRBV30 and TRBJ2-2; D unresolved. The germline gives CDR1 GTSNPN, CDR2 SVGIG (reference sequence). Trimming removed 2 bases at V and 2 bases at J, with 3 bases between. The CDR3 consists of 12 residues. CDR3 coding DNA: TGTGCCTGGAGTTATAACACCGGGGAGCTGTTTTTT. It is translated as CAWSYNTGELFF.

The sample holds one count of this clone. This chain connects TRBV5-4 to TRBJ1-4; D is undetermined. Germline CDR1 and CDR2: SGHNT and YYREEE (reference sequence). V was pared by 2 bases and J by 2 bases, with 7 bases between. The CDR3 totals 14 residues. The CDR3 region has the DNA TGTGCCAGCAGCTTTCGAGGGACTAATGAAAAACTGTTTTTT. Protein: CASSFRGTNEKLFF.

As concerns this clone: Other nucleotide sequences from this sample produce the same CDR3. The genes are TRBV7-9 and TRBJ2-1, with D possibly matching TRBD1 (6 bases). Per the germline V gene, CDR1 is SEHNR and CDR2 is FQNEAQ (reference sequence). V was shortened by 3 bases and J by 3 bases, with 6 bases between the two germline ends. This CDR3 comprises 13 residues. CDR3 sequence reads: CASSLDSYNEQFF. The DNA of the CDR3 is TGTGCCAGCAGCTTGGACAGCTACAATGAGCAGTTCTTC.

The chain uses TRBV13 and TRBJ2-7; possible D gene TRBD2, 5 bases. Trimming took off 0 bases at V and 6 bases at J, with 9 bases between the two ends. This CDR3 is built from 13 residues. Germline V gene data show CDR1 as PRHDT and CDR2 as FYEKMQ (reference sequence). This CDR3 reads CASSLGLRGEQYF. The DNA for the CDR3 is TGTGCCAGCAGCTTAGGCCTCCGGGGCGAGCAGTACTTC.

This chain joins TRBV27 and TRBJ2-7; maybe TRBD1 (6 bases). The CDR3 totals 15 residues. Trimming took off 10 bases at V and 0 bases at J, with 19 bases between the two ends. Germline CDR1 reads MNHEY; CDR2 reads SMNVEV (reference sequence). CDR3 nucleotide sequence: TGTGCCAACCCCCGGGGTGGGGGCCCCTCCTACGAGCAGTACTTC. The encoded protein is CANPRGGGPSYEQYF.

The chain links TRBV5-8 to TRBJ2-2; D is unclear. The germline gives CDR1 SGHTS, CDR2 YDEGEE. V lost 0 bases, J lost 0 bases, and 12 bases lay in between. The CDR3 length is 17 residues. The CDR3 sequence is CASSLVRSSSNTGELFF. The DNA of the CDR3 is TGTGCCAGCAGCTTGGTGAGGAGCTCCTCGAACACCGGGGAGCTGTTTTTT.

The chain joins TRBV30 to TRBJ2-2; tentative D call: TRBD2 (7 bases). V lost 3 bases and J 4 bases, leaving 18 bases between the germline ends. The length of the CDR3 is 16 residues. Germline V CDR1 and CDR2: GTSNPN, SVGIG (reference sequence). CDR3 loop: CAWSSRGARVTGELFF. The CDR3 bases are TGTGCCTGGAGCTCCCGGGGGGCGAGGGTCACCGGGGAGCTGTTTTTT.

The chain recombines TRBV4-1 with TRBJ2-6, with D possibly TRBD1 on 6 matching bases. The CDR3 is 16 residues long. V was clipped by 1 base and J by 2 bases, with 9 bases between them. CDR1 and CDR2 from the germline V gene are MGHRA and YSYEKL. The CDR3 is CASSQGWGPGANVLTF. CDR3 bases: TGCGCCAGCAGCCAAGGATGGGGGCCTGGGGCCAACGTCCTGACTTTC.

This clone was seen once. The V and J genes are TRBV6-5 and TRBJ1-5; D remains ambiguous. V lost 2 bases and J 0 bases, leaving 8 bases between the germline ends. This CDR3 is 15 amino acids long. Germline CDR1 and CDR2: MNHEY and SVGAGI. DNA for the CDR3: TGTGCCAGCAGTTACGGGGAGGTTAGCAATCAGCCCCAGCATTTT. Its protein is CASSYGEVSNQPQHF.